This T cell receptor beta chain was profiled in a study of T-cell memory formation after mild COVID-19. For the study at large: TCR clusters largely stayed donor specific.

TCRdb re-called the 5' RACE reads with MiXCR, one entry per CDR3 protein. The sample includes around 200,000 distinct CDR3 sequences, 15% to 20% of them seen just once. With 3 bases clipped from V and 3 bases from J, the junction kept 7 bases outside the gene matches. CDR1 is DFQATT, CDR2 SNEGSKA, per germline (reference sequence). This CDR3 contains 15 residues. This chain joins TRBV20-1 and TRBJ2-3, with TRBD2 matching over 9 bases. The clonotype was recovered from an adult woman who had mild COVID-19 (a few samples of this study predate the infection). Cell type and time point are not known. The sequencing sample was made of PBMCs or a T cell subset sorted from them (not recorded which). CDR3 amino acids: CSASRRGGLTDTQYF. For the CDR3, the DNA is TGCAGTGCTAGTCGGCGGGGGGGCCTGACAGATACGCAGTATTTT.